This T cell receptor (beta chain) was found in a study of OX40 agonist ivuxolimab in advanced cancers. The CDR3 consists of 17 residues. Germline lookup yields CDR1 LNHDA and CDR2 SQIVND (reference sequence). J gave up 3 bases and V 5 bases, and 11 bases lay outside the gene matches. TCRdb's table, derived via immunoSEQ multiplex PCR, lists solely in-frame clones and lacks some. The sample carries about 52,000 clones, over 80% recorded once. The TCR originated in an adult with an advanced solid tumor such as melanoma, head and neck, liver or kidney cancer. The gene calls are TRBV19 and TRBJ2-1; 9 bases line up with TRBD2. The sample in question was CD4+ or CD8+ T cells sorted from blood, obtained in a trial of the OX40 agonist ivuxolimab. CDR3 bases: TGTGCCAGTAGTCTGACTCTTAGCGGGAGTGGCTACAATGAGCAGTTCTTC. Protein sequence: CASSLTLSGSGYNEQFF.